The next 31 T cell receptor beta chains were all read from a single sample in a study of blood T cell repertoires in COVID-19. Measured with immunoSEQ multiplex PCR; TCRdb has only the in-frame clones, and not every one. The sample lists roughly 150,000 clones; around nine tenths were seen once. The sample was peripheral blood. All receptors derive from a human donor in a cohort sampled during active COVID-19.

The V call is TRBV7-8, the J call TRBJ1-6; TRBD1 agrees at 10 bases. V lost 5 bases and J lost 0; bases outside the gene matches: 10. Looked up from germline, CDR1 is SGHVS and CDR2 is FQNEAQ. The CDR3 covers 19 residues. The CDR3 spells CASSRGTGDLTSYNSPLHF. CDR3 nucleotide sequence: TGTGCCAGCAGCCGAGGGACAGGGGATCTAACCTCCTATAATTCACCCCTCCACTTT. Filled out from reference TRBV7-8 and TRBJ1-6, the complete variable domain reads GAGVSQSPRYKVAKRGQDVALRCDPISGHVSLFWYQQALGQGPEFLTYFQNEAQLDKSGLPSDRFFAERPEGSVSTLKIQRTQQEDSAVYLCASSRGTGDLTSYNSPLHFGNGTRLTVT.

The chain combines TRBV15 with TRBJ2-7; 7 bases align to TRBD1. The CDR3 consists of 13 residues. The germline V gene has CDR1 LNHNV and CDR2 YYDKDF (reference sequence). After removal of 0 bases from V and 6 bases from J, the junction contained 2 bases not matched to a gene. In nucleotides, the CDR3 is TGTGCCACCAGCAGAGATCAGGGGGTCGAGCAGTACTTC. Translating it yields CATSRDQGVEQYF.

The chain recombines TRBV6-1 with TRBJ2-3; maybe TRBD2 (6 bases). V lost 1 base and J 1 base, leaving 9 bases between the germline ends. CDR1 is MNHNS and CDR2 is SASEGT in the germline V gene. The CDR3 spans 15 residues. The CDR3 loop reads CASSEVGGGTDTQYF. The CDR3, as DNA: TGTGCCAGCAGTGAAGTTGGAGGGGGCACAGATACGCAGTATTTT.

CDR3 protein: CASRTTGGSRLFYGYTF. The CDR3 nucleotides read TGTGCCAGCAGGACAACAGGGGGCAGCCGACTCTTCTATGGCTACACCTTC. The chain carries TRBV28 and TRBJ1-2, with TRBD1 matching 9 bases. The CDR3 is made up of 17 amino acids. Germline-derived CDR1 and CDR2 are MDHEN and SYDVKM. The J segment lost 4 bases and the V segment lost 6 bases, leaving 15 bases of the junction unmatched.

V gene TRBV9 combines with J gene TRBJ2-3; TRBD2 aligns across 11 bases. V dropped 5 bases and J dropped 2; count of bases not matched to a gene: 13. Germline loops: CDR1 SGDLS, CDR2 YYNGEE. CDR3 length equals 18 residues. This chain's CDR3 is CASSREGTSGINTDTQYF. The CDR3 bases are TGTGCCAGCAGTAGAGAAGGGACTAGCGGTATCAACACAGATACGCAGTATTTT.

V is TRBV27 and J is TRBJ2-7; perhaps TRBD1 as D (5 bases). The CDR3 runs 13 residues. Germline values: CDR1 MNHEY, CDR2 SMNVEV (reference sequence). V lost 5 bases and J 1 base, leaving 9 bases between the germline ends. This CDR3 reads CASSATGSYEQYF. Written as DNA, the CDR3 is TGTGCCAGCAGTGCCACAGGTTCCTACGAGCAGTACTTC.

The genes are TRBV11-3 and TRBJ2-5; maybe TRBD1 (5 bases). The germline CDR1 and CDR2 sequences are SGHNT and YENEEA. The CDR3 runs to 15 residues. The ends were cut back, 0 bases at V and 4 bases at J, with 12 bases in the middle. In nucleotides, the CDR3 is TGTGCCAGCAGCTTAGATCTGGTGGGGCTAGAGACCCAGTACTTC. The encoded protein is CASSLDLVGLETQYF.

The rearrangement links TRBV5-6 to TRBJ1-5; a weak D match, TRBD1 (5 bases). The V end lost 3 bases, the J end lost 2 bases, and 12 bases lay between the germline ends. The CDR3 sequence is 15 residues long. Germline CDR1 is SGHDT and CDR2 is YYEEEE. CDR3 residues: CASSWGSGGNQPQHF. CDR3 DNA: TGTGCCAGCAGCTGGGGGTCGGGAGGCAATCAGCCCCAGCATTTT.

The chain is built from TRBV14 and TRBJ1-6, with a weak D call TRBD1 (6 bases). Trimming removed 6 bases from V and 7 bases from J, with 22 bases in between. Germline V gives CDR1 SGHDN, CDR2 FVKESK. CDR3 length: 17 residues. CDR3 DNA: TGTGCCAGCAGTCAACTGGGGGCAGGTTTGAAGAATTCACCCCTCCACTTT. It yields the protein CASSQLGAGLKNSPLHF.

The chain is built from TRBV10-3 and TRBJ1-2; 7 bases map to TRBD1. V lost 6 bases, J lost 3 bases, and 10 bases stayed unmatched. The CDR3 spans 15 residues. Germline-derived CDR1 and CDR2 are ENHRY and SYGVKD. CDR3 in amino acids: CAIRGTGVEHYGYTF. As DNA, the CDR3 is TGTGCCATCAGAGGAACAGGGGTCGAGCACTATGGCTACACCTTC.

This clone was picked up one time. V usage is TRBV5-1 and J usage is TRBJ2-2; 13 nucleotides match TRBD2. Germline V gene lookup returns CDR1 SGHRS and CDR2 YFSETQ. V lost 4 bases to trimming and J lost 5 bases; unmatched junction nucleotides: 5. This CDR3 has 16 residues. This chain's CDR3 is CASSPRLAGGTGELFF. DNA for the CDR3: TGCGCCAGCAGCCCACGACTAGCGGGAGGAACCGGGGAGCTGTTTTTT.

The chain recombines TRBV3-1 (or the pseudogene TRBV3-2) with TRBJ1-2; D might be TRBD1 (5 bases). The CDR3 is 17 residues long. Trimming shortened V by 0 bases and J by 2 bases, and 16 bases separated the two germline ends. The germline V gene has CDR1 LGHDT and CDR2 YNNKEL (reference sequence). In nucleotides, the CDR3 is TGTGCCAGCAGCCAAGAAACCGTAGGCAGGGCGAACTATGGCTACACCTTC. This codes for CASSQETVGRANYGYTF.

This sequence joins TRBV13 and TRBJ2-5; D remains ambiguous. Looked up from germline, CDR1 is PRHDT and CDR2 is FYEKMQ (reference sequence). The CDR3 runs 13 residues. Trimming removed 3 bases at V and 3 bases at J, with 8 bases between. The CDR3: CASSFNLKETQYF. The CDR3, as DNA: TGTGCCAGCAGCTTTAATCTTAAAGAGACCCAGTACTTC. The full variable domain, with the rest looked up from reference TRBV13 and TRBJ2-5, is AAGVIQSPRHLIKEKRETATLKCYPIPRHDTVYWYQQGPGQDPQFLISFYEKMQSDKGSIPDRFSAQQFSDYHSELNMSSLELGDSALYFCASSFNLKETQYFGPGTRLLVL.

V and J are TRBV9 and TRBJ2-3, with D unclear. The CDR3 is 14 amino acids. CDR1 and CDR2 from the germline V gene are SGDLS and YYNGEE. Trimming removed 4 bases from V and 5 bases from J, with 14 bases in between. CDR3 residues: CASSSATAGDTQYF. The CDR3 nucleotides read TGTGCCAGCAGCTCCGCCACCGCAGGAGATACGCAGTATTTT.

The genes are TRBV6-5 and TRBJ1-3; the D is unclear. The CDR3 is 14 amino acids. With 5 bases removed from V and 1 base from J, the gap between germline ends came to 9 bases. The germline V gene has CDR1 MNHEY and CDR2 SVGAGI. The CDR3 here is CASSTSGSGNTIYF. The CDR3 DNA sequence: TGTGCCAGCAGTACGAGCGGATCTGGAAACACCATATATTTT.

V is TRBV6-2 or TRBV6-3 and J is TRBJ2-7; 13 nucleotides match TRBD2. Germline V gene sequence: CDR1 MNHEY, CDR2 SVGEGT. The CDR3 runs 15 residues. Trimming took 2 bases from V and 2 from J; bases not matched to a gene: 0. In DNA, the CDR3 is TGTGCCAGCAGTTACGGGACTAGCGGGACCTACGAGCAGTACTTC. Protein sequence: CASSYGTSGTYEQYF.

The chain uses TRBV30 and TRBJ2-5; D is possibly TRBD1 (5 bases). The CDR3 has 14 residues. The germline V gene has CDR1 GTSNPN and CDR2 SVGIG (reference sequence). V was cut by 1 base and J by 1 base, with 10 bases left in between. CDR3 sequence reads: CAWSDRLVQETQYF. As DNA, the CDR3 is TGTGCCTGGAGTGACAGGCTGGTCCAAGAGACCCAGTACTTC.

CDR3 loop: CASSSRQGPYSNQPQHF. The CDR3 DNA follows: TGTGCCAGCAGTTCCCGCCAGGGGCCCTATAGCAATCAGCCCCAGCATTTT. This chain uses TRBV27 with TRBJ1-5; maybe TRBD1 (6 bases). CDR1 is MNHEY, CDR2 SMNVEV, per germline (reference sequence). This CDR3 region has 17 residues. V was clipped by 4 bases and J by 0 bases, with 16 bases between them.

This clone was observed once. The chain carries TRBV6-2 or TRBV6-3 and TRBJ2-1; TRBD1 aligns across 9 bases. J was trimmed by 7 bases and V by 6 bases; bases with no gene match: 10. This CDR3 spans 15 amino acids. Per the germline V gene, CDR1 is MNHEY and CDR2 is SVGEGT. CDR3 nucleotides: TGTGCCAGCAGCCTATTCACAGGGGGCAAAAATGAGCAGTTCTTC. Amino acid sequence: CASSLFTGGKNEQFF.

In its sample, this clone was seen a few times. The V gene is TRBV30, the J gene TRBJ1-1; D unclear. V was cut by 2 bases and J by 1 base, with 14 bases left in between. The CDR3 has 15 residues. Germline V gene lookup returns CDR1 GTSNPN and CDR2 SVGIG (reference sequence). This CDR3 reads CAWSRDGMANTEAFF. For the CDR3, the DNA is TGTGCCTGGAGTCGAGACGGGATGGCGAACACTGAAGCTTTCTTT.

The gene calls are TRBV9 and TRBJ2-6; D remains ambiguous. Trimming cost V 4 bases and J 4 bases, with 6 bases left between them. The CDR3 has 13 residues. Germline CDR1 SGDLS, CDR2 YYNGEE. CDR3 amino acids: CASSSVGANVLTF. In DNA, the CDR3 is TGTGCCAGCAGCTCCGTCGGGGCCAACGTCCTGACTTTC.

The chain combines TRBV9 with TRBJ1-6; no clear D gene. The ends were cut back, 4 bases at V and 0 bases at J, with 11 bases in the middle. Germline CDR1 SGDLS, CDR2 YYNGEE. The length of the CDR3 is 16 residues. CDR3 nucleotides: TGTGCCAGCAGCATGGGCCAGACCTCCTATAATTCACCCCTCCACTTT. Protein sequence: CASSMGQTSYNSPLHF.

Written as DNA, the CDR3 is TGTGCCAGCAGTTCACCGGGACAGGGGTCGGACACCATATATTTT. This codes for CASSSPGQGSDTIYF. V usage is TRBV6-5 and J usage is TRBJ1-3; 10 bases are a match to TRBD1. Germline CDR1 is MNHEY and CDR2 is SVGAGI. There are 15 residues in the CDR3. J was trimmed by 8 bases and V by 4 bases; bases with no gene match: 8.

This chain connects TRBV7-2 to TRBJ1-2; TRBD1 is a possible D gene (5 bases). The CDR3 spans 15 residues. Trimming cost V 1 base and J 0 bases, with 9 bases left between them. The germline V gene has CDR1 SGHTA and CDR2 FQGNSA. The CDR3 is CASSLGSRANYGYTF. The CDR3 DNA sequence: TGTGCCAGCAGCTTAGGATCCAGGGCTAACTATGGCTACACCTTC.

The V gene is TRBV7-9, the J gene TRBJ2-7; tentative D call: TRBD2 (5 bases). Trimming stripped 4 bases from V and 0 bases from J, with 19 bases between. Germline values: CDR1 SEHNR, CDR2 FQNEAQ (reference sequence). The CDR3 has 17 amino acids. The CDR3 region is CASSSAKTGFNSYEQYF. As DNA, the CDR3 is TGTGCCAGCAGCTCCGCCAAAACGGGGTTCAACTCCTACGAGCAGTACTTC.

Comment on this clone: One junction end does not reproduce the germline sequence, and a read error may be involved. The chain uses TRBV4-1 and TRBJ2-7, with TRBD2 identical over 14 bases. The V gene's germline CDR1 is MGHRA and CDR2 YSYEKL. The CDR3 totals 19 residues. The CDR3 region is CASSQEAGTSGSLSYEQYF. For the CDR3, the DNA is TGCGCCAGCAGTCAAGAAGCCGGGACTAGCGGGAGTTTGTCCTACGAGCAGTACTTC.

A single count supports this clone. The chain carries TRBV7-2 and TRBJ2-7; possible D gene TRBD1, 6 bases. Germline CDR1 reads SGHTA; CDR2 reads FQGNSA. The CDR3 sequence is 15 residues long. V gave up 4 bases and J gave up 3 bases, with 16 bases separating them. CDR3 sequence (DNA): TGTGCCAGCAGCTCACAGGGTTCAGTCAGCTACGAGCAGTACTTC. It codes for CASSSQGSVSYEQYF.

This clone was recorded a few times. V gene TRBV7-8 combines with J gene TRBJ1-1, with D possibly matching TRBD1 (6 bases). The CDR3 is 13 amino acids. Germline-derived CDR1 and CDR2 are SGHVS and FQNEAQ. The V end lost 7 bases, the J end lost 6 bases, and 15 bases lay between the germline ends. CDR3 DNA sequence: TGTGCCAGCACCCGGACAGCTGGCGCTGAAGCTTTCTTT. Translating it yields CASTRTAGAEAFF.

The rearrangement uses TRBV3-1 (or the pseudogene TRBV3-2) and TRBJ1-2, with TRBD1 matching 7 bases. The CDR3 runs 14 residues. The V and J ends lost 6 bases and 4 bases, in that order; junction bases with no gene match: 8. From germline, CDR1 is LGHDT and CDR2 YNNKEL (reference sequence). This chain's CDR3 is CASRSQGRGYGYTF. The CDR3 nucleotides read TGTGCCAGCAGGTCACAGGGGCGAGGCTATGGCTACACCTTC.

The DNA of the CDR3 is TGTGCCAGCAGGGACAGGGGGACAGATACGCAGTATTTT. Protein sequence: CASRDRGTDTQYF. The gene calls are TRBV6-5 and TRBJ2-3; 10 bases align to TRBD1. The CDR3 length is 13 residues. V shed 6 bases and J 3 bases; nucleotides not matched to a gene: 0. Per germline, CDR1 MNHEY and CDR2 SVGAGI.

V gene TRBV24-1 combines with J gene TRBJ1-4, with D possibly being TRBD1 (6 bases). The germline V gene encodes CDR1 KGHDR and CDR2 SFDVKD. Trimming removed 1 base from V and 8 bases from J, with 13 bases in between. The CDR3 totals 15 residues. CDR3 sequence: CATSDFWGLGEKLFF. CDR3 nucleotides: TGTGCCACCAGTGATTTCTGGGGGCTGGGAGAAAAACTGTTTTTT.